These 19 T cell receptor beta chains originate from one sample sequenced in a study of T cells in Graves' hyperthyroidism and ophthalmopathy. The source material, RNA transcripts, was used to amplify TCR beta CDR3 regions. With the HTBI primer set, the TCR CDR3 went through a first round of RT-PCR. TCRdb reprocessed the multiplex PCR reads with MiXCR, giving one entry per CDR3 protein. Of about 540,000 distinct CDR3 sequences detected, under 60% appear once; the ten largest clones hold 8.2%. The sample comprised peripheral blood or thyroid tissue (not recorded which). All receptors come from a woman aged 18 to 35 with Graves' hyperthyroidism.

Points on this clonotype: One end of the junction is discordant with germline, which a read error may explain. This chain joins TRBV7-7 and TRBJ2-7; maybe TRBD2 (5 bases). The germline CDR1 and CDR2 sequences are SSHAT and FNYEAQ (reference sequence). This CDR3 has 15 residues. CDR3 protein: CASSPSTGNIYEQYF. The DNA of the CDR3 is TGTGCTAGCAGCCCGTCTACGGGAAATATCTACGAGCAGTACTTC. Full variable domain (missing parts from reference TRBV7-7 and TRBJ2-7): GAGVSQSPRYKVTKRGQDVTLRCDPISSHATLYWYQQALGQGPEFLTYFNYEAQPDKSGLPSDRFSAERPEGSISTLTIQRTEQRDSAMYRCASSPSTGNIYEQYFGPGTRLTVT.

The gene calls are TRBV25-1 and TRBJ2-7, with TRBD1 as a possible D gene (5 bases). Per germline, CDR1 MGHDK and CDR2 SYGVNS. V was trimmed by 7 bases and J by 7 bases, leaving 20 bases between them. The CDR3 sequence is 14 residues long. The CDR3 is CASKQDRYKGEQYF. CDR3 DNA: TGTGCCAGCAAACAGGACCGGTATAAGGGGGAGCAGTACTTC.

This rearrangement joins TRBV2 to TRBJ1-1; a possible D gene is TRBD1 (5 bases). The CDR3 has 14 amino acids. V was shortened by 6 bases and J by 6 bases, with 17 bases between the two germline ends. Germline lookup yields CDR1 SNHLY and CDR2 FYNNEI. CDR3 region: CASSQSEGIAEAFF. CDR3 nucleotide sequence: TGTGCCAGCAGCCAGTCGGAGGGGATAGCTGAAGCTTTCTTT.

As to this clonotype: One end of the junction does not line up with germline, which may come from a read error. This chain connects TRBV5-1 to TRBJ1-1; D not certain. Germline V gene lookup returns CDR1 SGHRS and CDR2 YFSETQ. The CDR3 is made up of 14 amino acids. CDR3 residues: CASSSLNSNSEAFF. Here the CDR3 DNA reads TGCGCCAGCAGCTCCCTGAATAGCAACAGTGAAGCTTTCTTT.

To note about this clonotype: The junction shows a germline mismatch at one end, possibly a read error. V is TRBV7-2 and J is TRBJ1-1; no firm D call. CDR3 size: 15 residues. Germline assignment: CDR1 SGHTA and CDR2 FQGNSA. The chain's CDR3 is CASSHILTKNTEAFF. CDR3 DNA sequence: TGCGCCAGCAGCCACATACTTACAAAGAACACTGAAGCTTTCTTT.

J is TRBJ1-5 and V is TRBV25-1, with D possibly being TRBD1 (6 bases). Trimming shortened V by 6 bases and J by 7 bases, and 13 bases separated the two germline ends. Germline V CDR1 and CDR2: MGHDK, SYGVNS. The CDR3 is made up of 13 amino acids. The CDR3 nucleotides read TGTGCCAGCAGGACAGGTTCTAGGCAGCCCCAGCATTTT. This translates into CASRTGSRQPQHF.

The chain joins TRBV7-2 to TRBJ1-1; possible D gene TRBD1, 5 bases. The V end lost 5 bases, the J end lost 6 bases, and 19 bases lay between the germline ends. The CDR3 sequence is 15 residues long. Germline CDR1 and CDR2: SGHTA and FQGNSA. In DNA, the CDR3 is TGTGCCAGCAGCACTCCGACAGCGGGCAAGGCTGAAGCTTTCTTT. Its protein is CASSTPTAGKAEAFF.

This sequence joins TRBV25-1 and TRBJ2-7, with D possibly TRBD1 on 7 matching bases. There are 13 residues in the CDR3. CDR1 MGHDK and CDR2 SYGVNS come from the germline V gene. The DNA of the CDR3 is TGTGCTAGGGAAGACAGGGAGGCCTACGAGCAGTACTTC. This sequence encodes CAREDREAYEQYF.

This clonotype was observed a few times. CDR3 in DNA: TGTGCCAGCAGTTCCTCCGGATCTACTGAAAAACTGTTTTTT. It codes for CASSSSGSTEKLFF. This chain uses TRBV12-3 or TRBV12-4 with TRBJ1-4, with D uncertain. This CDR3 comprises 14 residues. Deletions cut 4 bases from V and 7 bases from J, with 13 bases between.

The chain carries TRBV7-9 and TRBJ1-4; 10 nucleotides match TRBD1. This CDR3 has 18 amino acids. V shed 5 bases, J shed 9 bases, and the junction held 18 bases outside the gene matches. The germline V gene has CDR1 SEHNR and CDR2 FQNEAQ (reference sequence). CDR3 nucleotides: TGTGCCAGCAGCCCTTCAACCGACAGGGGGCTGGGTGCGAAAAAACTGTTTTTT. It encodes CASSPSTDRGLGAKKLFF.

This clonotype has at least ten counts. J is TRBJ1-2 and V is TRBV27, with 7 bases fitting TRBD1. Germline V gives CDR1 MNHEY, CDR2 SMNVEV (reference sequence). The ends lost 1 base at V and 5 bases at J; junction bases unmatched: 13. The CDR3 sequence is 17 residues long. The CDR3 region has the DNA TGTGCCAGCAGTTTATACTCCCCCGGGACAGCGCAATATGGCTACACCTTC. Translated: CASSLYSPGTAQYGYTF.

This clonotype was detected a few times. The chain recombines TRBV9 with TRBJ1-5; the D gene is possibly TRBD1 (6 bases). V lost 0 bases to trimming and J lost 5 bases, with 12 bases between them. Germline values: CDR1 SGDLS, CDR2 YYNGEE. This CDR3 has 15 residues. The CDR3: CASSVGGQTHQPQHF. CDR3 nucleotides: TGTGCCAGCAGCGTAGGCGGACAGACCCATCAGCCCCAGCATTTT.

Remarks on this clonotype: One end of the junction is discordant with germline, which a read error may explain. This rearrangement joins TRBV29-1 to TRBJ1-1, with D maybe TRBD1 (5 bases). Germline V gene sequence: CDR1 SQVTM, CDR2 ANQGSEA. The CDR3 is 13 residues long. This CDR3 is CSVAAGGVTEAFF. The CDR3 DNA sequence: TGCAGTGTTGCGGCGGGGGGGGTCACTGAAGCTTTCTTT. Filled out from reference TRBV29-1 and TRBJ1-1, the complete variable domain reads SAVISQKPSRDICQRGTSLTIQCQVDSQVTMMFWYRQQPGQSLTLIATANQGSEATYESGFVIDKFPISRPNLTFSTLTVSNMSPEDSSIYLCSVAAGGVTEAFFGQGTRLTVV.

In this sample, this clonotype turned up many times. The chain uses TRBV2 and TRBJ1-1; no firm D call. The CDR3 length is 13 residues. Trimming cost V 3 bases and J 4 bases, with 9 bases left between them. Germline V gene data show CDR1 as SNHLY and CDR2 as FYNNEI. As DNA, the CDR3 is TGTGCCAGCAGTGATGACGGGAGCACTGAAGCTTTCTTT. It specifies CASSDDGSTEAFF.

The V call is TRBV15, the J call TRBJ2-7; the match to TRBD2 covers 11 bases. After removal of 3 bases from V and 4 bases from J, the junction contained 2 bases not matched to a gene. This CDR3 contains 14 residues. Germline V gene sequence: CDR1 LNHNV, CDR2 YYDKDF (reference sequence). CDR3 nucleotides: TGTGCCACCAGCAGCACTAGCGGGAGATACGAGCAGTACTTC. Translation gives CATSSTSGRYEQYF.

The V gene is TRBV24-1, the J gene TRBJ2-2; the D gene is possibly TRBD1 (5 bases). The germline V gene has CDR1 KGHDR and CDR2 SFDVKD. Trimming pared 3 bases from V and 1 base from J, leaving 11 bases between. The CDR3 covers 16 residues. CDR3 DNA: TGTGCCACCAGTGATGTCGGACATAAGAACACCGGGGAGCTGTTTTTT. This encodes CATSDVGHKNTGELFF.

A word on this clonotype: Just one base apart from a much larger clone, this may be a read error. CDR3 nucleotide sequence: TGCAGCGTTGAAAGAGGGACCGAGCAGTACTTC. It specifies CSVERGTEQYF. The V and J genes are TRBV29-1 and TRBJ2-7; D might be TRBD1 or TRBD2, each matching 5 bases. CDR1 is SQVTM and CDR2 is ANQGSEA in the germline V gene. CDR3 length: 11 amino acids. Trimming shortened V by 2 bases and J by 6 bases, and 8 bases separated the two germline ends.

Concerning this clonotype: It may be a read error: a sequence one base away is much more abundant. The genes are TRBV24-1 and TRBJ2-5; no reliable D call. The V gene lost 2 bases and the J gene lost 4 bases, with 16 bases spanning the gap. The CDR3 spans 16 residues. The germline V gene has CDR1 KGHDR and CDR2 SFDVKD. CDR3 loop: CATSDSTNFGPETQYF. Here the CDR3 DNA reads TGTGCCACCAGTGATTCCACCAATTTCGGACCAGAGACCCAGTACTTC.

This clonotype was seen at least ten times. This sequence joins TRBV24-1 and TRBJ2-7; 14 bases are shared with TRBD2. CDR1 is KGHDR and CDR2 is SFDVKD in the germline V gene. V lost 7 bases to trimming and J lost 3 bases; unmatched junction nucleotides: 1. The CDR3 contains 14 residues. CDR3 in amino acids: CATRGLAGGYEQYF. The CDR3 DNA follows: TGTGCCACCAGAGGACTAGCGGGAGGCTACGAGCAGTACTTC.